One and the same sample provided the 26 T cell receptor beta chains below, sequenced in a study of cytomegalovirus exposure and HLA in healthy donors. Clones were sequenced by immunoSEQ multiplex PCR, and TCRdb holds only the in-frame ones, with some missing. The sample has some 98,000 clones; 70% to 90% are singletons. The source material was PBMCs. These receptors originate from a woman aged 25 to 45 in good health and CMV-seronegative.

The chain carries TRBV27 and TRBJ2-2; the D gene is possibly TRBD1 (5 bases). There are 15 residues in the CDR3. The V gene lost 1 base and the J gene lost 1 base, with 7 bases spanning the gap. The germline CDR1 and CDR2 sequences are MNHEY and SMNVEV (reference sequence). CDR3 bases: TGTGCCAGCAGTTTATACAGGAAGAACACCGGGGAGCTGTTTTTT. It codes for CASSLYRKNTGELFF.

This CDR3 reads CASSLGGSTQPQHF. In nucleotides, the CDR3 is TGTGCCAGCAGTTTAGGAGGGAGTACCCAGCCCCAGCATTTT. The V gene is TRBV27, the J gene TRBJ1-5; no clear D. The V and J ends lost 2 bases and 7 bases respectively, with 12 bases between them. Germline values: CDR1 MNHEY, CDR2 SMNVEV (reference sequence). The CDR3 runs 14 residues.

The chain recombines TRBV4-1 with TRBJ1-4; D perhaps matches TRBD1 (5 bases). V gave up 3 bases and J gave up 10 bases, with 18 bases separating them. The germline V gene encodes CDR1 MGHRA and CDR2 YSYEKL. The CDR3 is 15 amino acids. This chain's CDR3 is CASSQERGREGKLFF. CDR3 nucleotides: TGCGCCAGCAGCCAGGAAAGGGGTAGGGAAGGAAAACTGTTTTTT.

The chain employs TRBV2 and TRBJ2-1; the match to TRBD1 covers 8 bases. The CDR3 length is 17 residues. Looked up from germline, CDR1 is SNHLY and CDR2 is FYNNEI. J gave up 4 bases and V 2 bases, and 10 bases lay outside the gene matches. The CDR3, as DNA: TGTGCCAGCAGTGAAAGGGGGACAGGATCCCTTTACAATGAGCAGTTCTTC. This codes for CASSERGTGSLYNEQFF.

This chain links TRBV5-1 with TRBJ1-1; no firm D call. The CDR3 spans 16 residues. CDR1 SGHRS and CDR2 YFSETQ come from the germline V gene. Trimming shortened V by 0 bases and J by 3 bases, and 15 bases separated the two germline ends. The DNA of the CDR3 is TGCGCCAGCAGCTTGGCCGATCATCACCGGGACACTGAAGCTTTCTTT. Its translation: CASSLADHHRDTEAFF.

This clone has a single count. In DNA, the CDR3 is TGTGCCAGCAGTTCGGGGACAGGGAGTCGCGAGCAGTACTTC. Protein product: CASSSGTGSREQYF. The chain uses TRBV28 and TRBJ2-7; 9 nucleotides match TRBD1. The V gene's germline CDR1 is MDHEN and CDR2 SYDVKM. The CDR3 consists of 14 residues. The ends lost 4 bases at V and 6 bases at J; junction bases unmatched: 7.

CDR3 DNA sequence: TGTGCCAGCAGTACCAGGGACAATCAGCCCCAGCATTTT. This sequence encodes CASSTRDNQPQHF. The chain employs TRBV2 and TRBJ1-5, with a weak D call TRBD1 (5 bases). V was shortened by 5 bases and J by 3 bases, with 8 bases between the two germline ends. Germline values: CDR1 SNHLY, CDR2 FYNNEI. This CDR3 has 13 amino acids.

With respect to this clone: The germline gene is not matched at one end of the junction; a read error may be the cause. The chain has TRBV7-8 and TRBJ1-5, with D possibly TRBD1 on 5 matching bases. The germline V gene has CDR1 SGHVS and CDR2 FQNEAQ. This CDR3 comprises 16 residues. CDR3 nucleotide sequence: TGTGCCAGCAGCACTAGGGGCCAGACTAGCAGTCAGCCCCAGCATTTT. Its protein product is CASSTRGQTSSQPQHF.

The V gene is TRBV27, the J gene TRBJ2-1; D is unresolved. V was pared by 1 base and J by 9 bases, with 4 bases between. Germline CDR1 MNHEY, CDR2 SMNVEV (reference sequence). CDR3 length: 11 residues. The CDR3 region has the DNA TGTGCCAGCAGTTTATACGGTGAGCAGTTCTTC. Amino acid sequence: CASSLYGEQFF.

This chain connects TRBV9 to TRBJ1-1; D not certain. Deletions cut 0 bases from V and 6 bases from J, with 12 bases between. Germline-derived CDR1 and CDR2 are SGDLS and YYNGEE. The CDR3 covers 14 residues. The CDR3 bases are TGTGCCAGCAGCGTAGGTTTCGAGGCTTCTGAAGCTTTCTTT. As protein: CASSVGFEASEAFF.

This rearrangement joins TRBV11-2 to TRBJ1-3; D gene uncertain. The V gene's germline CDR1 is SGHAT and CDR2 FQNNGV. The CDR3 loop spans 13 amino acids. Trimming removed 5 bases at V and 8 bases at J, with 13 bases between. The CDR3, as DNA: TGTGCCAGCAGCACTCGTGGGGAGGACACCATATATTTT. Translation gives CASSTRGEDTIYF.

V is TRBV10-3 and J is TRBJ1-2; tentative D call: TRBD1 (6 bases). In germline, CDR1 is ENHRY, CDR2 SYGVKD. CDR3 length equals 15 residues. V shed 2 bases and J shed 4 bases, with 14 bases lying between them. CDR3: CAISERPGDPYGYTF. The CDR3 bases are TGTGCCATCAGTGAGAGACCAGGGGACCCCTATGGCTACACCTTC.

V and J are TRBV7-2 and TRBJ2-3; TRBD2 is a possible D gene (5 bases). Deletions cut 8 bases from V and 6 bases from J, with 21 bases between. The CDR3 is 15 residues long. Germline lookup yields CDR1 SGHTA and CDR2 FQGNSA. Here the CDR3 reads CASSPRRHSGDTQYF. The CDR3 coding sequence is TGTGCCAGCTCTCCTCGGAGGCATTCGGGGGATACGCAGTATTTT. The entire variable domain, with the rest obtained from reference TRBV7-2 and TRBJ2-3, is as follows: GAGVSQSPSNKVTEKGKDVELRCDPISGHTALYWYRQSLGQGLEFLIYFQGNSAPDKSGLPSDRFSAERTGGSVSTLTIQRTQQEDSAVYLCASSPRRHSGDTQYFGPGTRLTVL.

The chain joins TRBV10-3 to TRBJ2-7, with D perhaps TRBD2 (6 bases). CDR3 size: 13 residues. Between the trimmed V and J ends, which lost 8 bases and 5 bases, there was a span of 16 bases. Germline V gene data show CDR1 as ENHRY and CDR2 as SYGVKD. The CDR3 nucleotides read TGTGCCATCGGAATAAGGACGGGGGACGAGCAGTACTTC. Its protein product is CAIGIRTGDEQYF.

This chain's CDR3 is CASSLSTGASYEQYF. Here the CDR3 DNA reads TGTGCCAGCAGCTTGTCGACGGGAGCTTCCTACGAGCAGTACTTC. The chain links TRBV5-4 to TRBJ2-7; possible D gene TRBD2, 6 bases. The V gene's germline CDR1 is SGHNT and CDR2 YYREEE (reference sequence). Trimming pared 1 base from V and 1 base from J, leaving 12 bases between. This CDR3 region has 15 residues.

This chain uses TRBV4-2 with TRBJ1-2; D may be TRBD1 (6 bases). V lost 0 bases and J 4 bases, leaving 18 bases between the germline ends. CDR1 LGHNA and CDR2 YNFKEQ come from the germline V gene. This CDR3 is 17 amino acids long. The CDR3 DNA sequence: TGTGCCAGCAGCCAAGACGTGGGATCACAGGGCGGCTATGGCTACACCTTC. It specifies CASSQDVGSQGGYGYTF.

As regards this clone: Within the sample, other DNA sequences also encode this same CDR3. The V gene is TRBV29-1, the J gene TRBJ2-1, with 10 bases fitting TRBD2. J was trimmed by 1 base and V by 3 bases; bases with no gene match: 6. From germline, CDR1 is SQVTM and CDR2 ANQGSEA. This CDR3 region has 16 residues. CDR3 sequence: CSVELAGVGSYNEQFF. The CDR3 coding sequence is TGCAGCGTTGAGCTAGCGGGAGTGGGATCCTACAATGAGCAGTTCTTC.

This chain uses TRBV11-1 with TRBJ1-2; 8 positions agree with TRBD1. The V gene end was trimmed by 3 bases and the J gene end by 7 bases; junction bases not matched to a gene: 13. CDR1 and CDR2 (germline): SGHAT, FQDESV (reference sequence). The CDR3 consists of 16 residues. The chain's CDR3 is CASSFPTPTGESGYTF. CDR3 DNA sequence: TGTGCCAGCAGCTTCCCCACTCCGACAGGGGAGAGTGGCTACACCTTC.

The chain couples TRBV5-4 to TRBJ1-1; D remains ambiguous. Trimming shortened V by 0 bases and J by 4 bases, and 10 bases separated the two germline ends. This CDR3 is built from 14 residues. Germline V lookup: CDR1 SGHNT, CDR2 YYREEE (reference sequence). CDR3 loop: CASSLDRSGTEAFF. The CDR3, as DNA: TGTGCCAGCAGCTTGGATCGGTCAGGCACTGAAGCTTTCTTT.

The chain employs TRBV19 and TRBJ2-7; 7 bases map to TRBD2. Unmatched junction bases numbered 2, after V lost 6 bases and J lost 3 bases. This CDR3 spans 12 amino acids. Germline CDR1 and CDR2: LNHDA and SQIVND (reference sequence). In DNA form, the CDR3 reads TGTGCCAGTAGGGGAGGGAACTACGAGCAGTACTTC. Encoded protein: CASRGGNYEQYF.

This clone was seen just once. The chain links TRBV7-6 to TRBJ2-7; D possibly corresponds to TRBD1 (6 bases). This CDR3 contains 12 residues. V lost 5 bases, J lost 5 bases, and 10 bases lay in between. Germline CDR1 and CDR2: SGHVS and FNYEAQ. The CDR3 DNA reads TGTGCCAGCAGCACCCACAGGGACGAGCAGTACTTC. Its protein product is CASSTHRDEQYF.

This chain connects TRBV18 to TRBJ1-1, with no clear D. Trimming removed 3 bases from V and 6 bases from J, with 14 bases in between. The CDR3 extends over 14 amino acids. Looked up from germline, CDR1 is KGHSH and CDR2 is LQKENI. CDR3 sequence reads: CASSPSSPRAEAFF. As DNA, the CDR3 is TGTGCCAGCTCACCCTCGAGTCCGAGGGCTGAAGCTTTCTTT.

The chain recombines TRBV6-1 with TRBJ1-5; D gene unclear. Per the germline V gene, CDR1 is MNHNS and CDR2 is SASEGT. The CDR3 loop spans 9 amino acids. V lost 8 bases to trimming and J lost 9 bases, with 5 bases between them. The CDR3 loop is CASGRPQHF. In DNA form, the CDR3 reads TGTGCCAGCGGCCGGCCCCAGCATTTT.

The rearrangement uses TRBV29-1 and TRBJ2-3; a possible D gene is TRBD2 (6 bases). The V gene's germline CDR1 is SQVTM and CDR2 ANQGSEA. The length of the CDR3 is 14 residues. The V end lost 8 bases, the J end lost 3 bases, and 18 bases lay between the germline ends. The CDR3 sequence is CSSGPPGLTDTQYF. CDR3 DNA sequence: TGCAGCTCGGGCCCCCCGGGACTGACAGATACGCAGTATTTT.

This clone was recorded once. The rearrangement joins TRBV6-1 to TRBJ1-2; D possibly corresponds to TRBD1 (5 bases). The CDR3 is 16 amino acids. Germline assignment: CDR1 MNHNS and CDR2 SASEGT. V was cut by 2 bases and J by 2 bases, with 15 bases left in between. The chain's CDR3 is CASSEYTGTPNYGYTF. CDR3 bases: TGTGCCAGCAGTGAATACACCGGGACTCCGAACTATGGCTACACCTTC.

The genes are TRBV5-4 and TRBJ1-2; a weak D match, TRBD1 (6 bases). Germline V gene sequence: CDR1 SGHNT, CDR2 YYREEE (reference sequence). This CDR3 comprises 13 residues. V was pared by 4 bases and J by 8 bases, with 15 bases between. In nucleotides, the CDR3 is TGTGCCAGCAGCGTGAAGGGGGATGACGGCTACACCTTC. Translating gives CASSVKGDDGYTF.